A selection of T cell receptor beta chains follows, all from one sample in a study of beta chain features in type 1 diabetes. Profiled with immunoSEQ multiplex PCR; TCRdb holds only in-frame clones, not every one. The table lists over 150,000 clones, approximately 8% of them singletons, with approximately 0.87% in the top ten. The sample consisted of central memory CD4+ T cells from blood. These receptors all stem from a woman aged 40 to 50 with type 1 diabetes. CDR3s leave out the opening cysteine and the closing phenylalanine or tryptophan. A D gene is named only where the DNA matches it firmly.

d_call v_call cdr3_aa
TRBD1 TRBV18 ASSPATGQGGQPQH
- TRBV7-2 ASSWTVENTIY
TRBD1 TRBV28 ASSLRKTGAVRIEKLF
TRBD1 TRBV27 ASSLRDRNVPSGANVLT
- TRBV7-3 ASSPGPTGNTGELF
- TRBV7-9 ASSFEGRNTEAF
- TRBV11-2 ASSLDGASGANVLT
TRBD1 TRBV6-5 ASSRQGLDTDTQY
- TRBV6-1 ASSASQGVSSNQPQH
- TRBV30 AWDLGLARGYEQF
TRBD1 TRBV28 ASRPGQGPRDQPQH
- TRBV5-1 ASRRDSYEQY
TRBD2 TRBV18 ASSPPGGSGSYEQY
- TRBV6-5 ASSYGGGQPQH
- TRBV29-1 SALGTREQF
- TRBV7-8 ASSPRTVPIGPTEAF
- TRBV27 ASSYEETQY
- TRBV4-3 ASSGGLAKNIQY
TRBD1 TRBV7-2 ASSHGTGSTDTQY
- TRBV25-1 ASSAAGLAEAF
TRBD2 TRBV7-2 ASSLIAGGTGELF